This TCR beta chain was identified during a study of OX40 agonist ivuxolimab in advanced cancers. This clone was detected once. Generated by immunoSEQ multiplex PCR, the TCRdb table keeps only in-frame clones and is missing some. The data contain roughly 40,000 clones, 86% of them singletons. V lost 1 base and J 7 bases, leaving 10 bases between the germline ends. CDR1 and CDR2 from the germline V gene are LGHNA and YSLEER. This CDR3 has 13 residues. This specimen consisted of CD4+ or CD8+ T cells sorted from blood, obtained in a trial of the OX40 agonist ivuxolimab. The V and J genes are TRBV4-3 and TRBJ1-1; D is unclear. This receptor was identified in an adult with an advanced solid tumor such as melanoma, head and neck, liver or kidney cancer. The CDR3, as DNA: TGCGCCAGCAGCCAAGCCGAGGACCTTGAAGCTTTCTTT. Translated, it gives CASSQAEDLEAFF.